This T cell receptor beta chain was captured in a study of shared clonotypes between healthy human individuals. With regard to this clone: Its antigen is not identified.

Study-wide results and limits: Sequencing depth was expected to affect clonotype sharing among donors. Sorted-subset sequencing was shown by rarefaction to be incomplete despite large depth.

CDR1 is MNHEY, CDR2 SVGAGI, per germline. This CDR3 has 15 residues. Trimming left V 6 bases short and J 3 bases short, with 18 bases between. Assay used: immunoSEQ multiplex PCR; TCRdb lists only in-frame clones, some missing. The sample has approximately 1.5 million clones; approximately 98.5% are singletons. The chain joins TRBV6-5 to TRBJ2-7; TRBD1 might be the D (6 bases). The sample was naive CD4+ T cells sorted from blood. Subset indicated: CD45RA+ positively selected. This clonotype originated in a man aged 30 to 39 in good health. The CDR3 is CASRHYLDRLYEQYF. As DNA, the CDR3 is TGTGCCAGCAGACATTACTTGGACAGACTCTACGAGCAGTACTTC.